These 28 T cell receptor beta chains came from one sample sequenced in a study of molecular identifiers for immune sequencing clone quantification. Each CDR3 protein gets one entry after TCRdb re-called the PCR reads with MiXCR. In the table there are 100,000 or so distinct CDR3 sequences, around 33% of which are singletons. The sequenced material came from naive CD8+ T cells from blood, with Jurkat cell RNA spiked in. Described subset: FACS-sorted CD8+CD4-CCR7+CD45RA+ naive T cells. The source of these receptors is a human donor in good health. Some libraries in this study had Jurkat cell RNA spiked in.

This clonotype has just a few counts. The chain employs TRBV7-2 and TRBJ2-7, with D unclear. This CDR3 is 12 amino acids long. Trimming removed 5 bases from V and 6 bases from J, with 11 bases in between. CDR1 and CDR2 (germline): SGHTA, FQGNSA. CDR3 coding DNA: TGTGCCAGCAGCCCCCTCGATCGCGAGCAGTACTTC. As protein: CASSPLDREQYF.

This clonotype was recorded at least ten times. The rearrangement uses TRBV15 and TRBJ2-3, with D maybe TRBD2 (6 bases). This CDR3 contains 17 residues. CDR1 and CDR2 from the germline V gene are LNHNV and YYDKDF (reference sequence). Trimming pared 0 bases from V and 1 base from J, leaving 14 bases between. The CDR3 nucleotides are TGTGCCACCAGCAGAGAGGATATGTCTAGCGGCACAGATACGCAGTATTTT. It translates to CATSREDMSSGTDTQYF.

This clonotype appeared a few times. This chain uses TRBV18 with TRBJ1-6; TRBD1 aligns across 9 bases. CDR3 length: 15 residues. The V gene end was trimmed by 3 bases and the J gene end by 10 bases; junction bases not matched to a gene: 7. Per the germline V gene, CDR1 is KGHSH and CDR2 is LQKENI. The CDR3 sequence is CASSPGQGPMSPLHF. The CDR3 DNA is TGTGCCAGCTCACCGGGACAGGGTCCTATGTCACCCCTCCACTTT. The variable domain in full, with the rest retrieved from reference TRBV18 and TRBJ1-6, is NAGVMQNPRHLVRRRGQEARLRCSPMKGHSHVYWYRQLPEEGLKFMVYLQKENIIDESGMPKERFSAEFPKEGPSILRIQQVVRGDSAAYFCASSPGQGPMSPLHFGNGTRLTVT.

This clonotype was counted a few times. This chain joins TRBV5-5 and TRBJ2-7; either TRBD1 or TRBD2 may supply D (5 bases each). This CDR3 contains 16 residues. CDR1 SGHKS and CDR2 YYEKEE come from the germline V gene (reference sequence). V lost 3 bases and J 0 bases, leaving 16 bases between the germline ends. In DNA, the CDR3 is TGTGCCAGCAGCTCCCTGGGGACGGCAAGCTCCTACGAGCAGTACTTC. It codes for CASSSLGTASSYEQYF.

This clonotype was seen only a few times. The junction does not match germline at one end; this may be a read error. The CDR3 coding sequence is TGTGCCAGCAGCTTAGAGTACGGGGGCGGCTACGAGCAGTACTTC. It codes for CASSLEYGGGYEQYF. V gene TRBV5-3 combines with J gene TRBJ2-7; either TRBD1 or TRBD2 may supply D (6 bases each). TRBV5-3 is identified as an open reading frame with a role that is uncertain. This CDR3 has 15 amino acids.

For this clonotype: A junction end diverges from the germline sequence, so it may reflect a read error. The chain joins TRBV11-2 to TRBJ2-7; TRBD2 might be the D (7 bases). The CDR3 has 13 amino acids. The germline V gene has CDR1 SGHAT and CDR2 FQNNGV. CDR3 sequence reads: CASRGGESYEQCF. The CDR3 nucleotides read TGTGCCAGCCGAGGGGGGGAATCCTACGAGCAGTGCTTC.

For this clonotype: A much bigger clone sits one base away, suggesting this may be a read error. The V gene is TRBV6-6, the J gene TRBJ2-5; TRBD2 matches at 8 bases. Trimming at V came to 6 bases and at J to 2 bases, leaving 8 bases not matched to a gene. The CDR3 has 15 amino acids. Per germline, CDR1 MNHNY and CDR2 SVGAGI (reference sequence). Here the CDR3 reads CASSEIAGNQETQYF. The CDR3, as DNA: TGTGCCAGCAGCGAGATAGCGGGAAATCAAGAGACCCAGTACTTC.

The chain combines TRBV7-9 with TRBJ1-2; D unresolved. With 4 bases removed from V and 3 bases from J, the gap between germline ends came to 18 bases. Germline assignment: CDR1 SEHNR and CDR2 FQNEAQ (reference sequence). The CDR3 is 16 amino acids. CDR3 coding DNA: TGTGCCAGCAGCTCGGCGGTTGGGGTTGTTGACTATGGCTACACCTTC. It encodes CASSSAVGVVDYGYTF.

This clonotype was seen ten or more times. This chain connects TRBV5-4 to TRBJ2-3, with TRBD2 matching over 8 bases. After removal of 4 bases from V and 5 bases from J, the junction contained 9 bases not matched to a gene. CDR1 and CDR2 from the germline V gene are SGHNT and YYREEE (reference sequence). The CDR3 sequence is 15 residues long. The CDR3 spells CASSPPGRAIDTQYF. As DNA, the CDR3 is TGTGCCAGCAGCCCTCCCGGGAGGGCCATAGATACGCAGTATTTT. The whole variable domain, remainder taken from reference TRBV5-4 and TRBJ2-3, is ETGVTQSPTHLIKTRGQQVTLRCSSQSGHNTVSWYQQALGQGPQFIFQYYREEENGRGNFPPRFSGLQFPNYSSELNVNALELDDSALYLCASSPPGRAIDTQYFGPGTRLTVL.

This chain connects TRBV6-2 or TRBV6-3 to TRBJ1-1, with D perhaps matching TRBD1 (6 bases). V was clipped by 5 bases and J by 5 bases, with 18 bases between them. CDR3 length: 15 residues. Germline V gene data show CDR1 as MNHEY and CDR2 as SVGEGT. The CDR3 is CASSPNTGSWTEAFF. The CDR3 DNA is TGTGCCAGCAGTCCCAATACAGGGAGTTGGACTGAAGCTTTCTTT.

This clonotype was seen only a few times. V gene TRBV11-2 combines with J gene TRBJ1-3; 7 bases fit TRBD1. Trimming at V came to 5 bases and at J to 2 bases, leaving 3 bases not matched to a gene. The germline CDR1 and CDR2 sequences are SGHAT and FQNNGV. The CDR3 loop spans 14 amino acids. Here the CDR3 reads CASSDDRAGNTIYF. The CDR3 DNA sequence: TGTGCCAGCAGCGACGACAGGGCTGGAAACACCATATATTTT.

The table lists this clonotype with a few counts. The gene calls are TRBV12-3 or TRBV12-4 and TRBJ2-3, with 10 positions matching TRBD1. J lost 2 bases, V lost 5 bases, and 10 bases had no gene match. The length of the CDR3 is 17 residues. In nucleotides, the CDR3 is TGTGCCAGCAGTGGGACAGGGGTAAAATTCCCCACAGATACGCAGTATTTT. This gives the protein CASSGTGVKFPTDTQYF.

The chain carries TRBV11-2 and TRBJ1-6, with D perhaps matching TRBD1 (6 bases). V lost 1 base to trimming and J lost 10 bases, with 11 bases between them. Germline CDR1 is SGHAT and CDR2 is FQNNGV. The CDR3 consists of 14 residues. The DNA for the CDR3 is TGTGCCAGCAGCTTAGGAAACAGGGACTCACCCCTCCACTTT. Translation gives CASSLGNRDSPLHF.

This clonotype came up a few times. The chain combines TRBV19 with TRBJ1-1; D is unresolved. This CDR3 has 13 amino acids. Germline V gene lookup returns CDR1 LNHDA and CDR2 SQIVND (reference sequence). V was trimmed by 6 bases and J by 4 bases, leaving 12 bases between them. CDR3 DNA: TGTGCCAGTAGGGAGGGCGGAGGCACTGAAGCTTTCTTT. Its translation: CASREGGGTEAFF. Full variable domain (remainder filled in from reference TRBV19 and TRBJ1-1): DGGITQSPKYLFRKEGQNVTLSCEQNLNHDAMYWYRQDPGQGLRLIYYSQIVNDFQKGDIAEGYSVSREKKESFPLTVTSAQKNPTAFYLCASREGGGTEAFFGQGTRLTVV.

This clonotype came up many times. The chain employs TRBV7-8 and TRBJ1-2; D is perhaps TRBD1 (5 bases). The germline V gene encodes CDR1 SGHVS and CDR2 FQNEAQ. V was shortened by 1 base and J by 1 base, with 10 bases between the two germline ends. This CDR3 is 15 amino acids long. DNA for the CDR3: TGTGCCAGCAGCTTAGGACAGAACCGTAACTATGGCTACACCTTC. It specifies CASSLGQNRNYGYTF.

A note on this clonotype: It may be a read error: a sequence one base away is much more abundant. The rearrangement uses TRBV20-1 and TRBJ1-1; the D gene is possibly TRBD1 (6 bases). The CDR3 is 18 amino acids. Per germline, CDR1 DFQATT and CDR2 SNEGSKA (reference sequence). The CDR3, as DNA: TGCAGTGCTAGAAAAGAAGTAGACAGGCGGGGGGCGAACACTGAAGTTTTCTTT. Translated, it gives CSARKEVDRRGANTEVFF.

The V call is TRBV5-1, the J call TRBJ2-7; 7 positions match TRBD2. With V trimmed by 2 bases and J by 1 base, 6 bases remained unmatched. CDR3 length equals 15 residues. Germline lookup yields CDR1 SGHRS and CDR2 YFSETQ. The CDR3 spells CASSFERGGSYEQYF. In DNA, the CDR3 is TGCGCCAGCAGCTTCGAGCGGGGAGGGTCCTACGAGCAGTACTTC.

This sequence joins TRBV7-8 and TRBJ2-4; a weak D match, TRBD1 (6 bases). CDR1 SGHVS and CDR2 FQNEAQ come from the germline V gene. Trimming took 5 bases from V and 1 from J, leaving 21 bases between them. There are 18 residues in the CDR3. The CDR3 region has the DNA TGTGCCAGCAGCCAAGAGGTAGAAGGGGGATACGCCAAAAACATTCAGTACTTC. It is translated as CASSQEVEGGYAKNIQYF.

The J gene is TRBJ2-1, the V gene TRBV28; D remains unclear. Germline-derived CDR1 and CDR2 are MDHEN and SYDVKM. Trimming stripped 7 bases from V and 5 bases from J, with 18 bases between. The CDR3 sequence is 15 residues long. The CDR3 region is CASMRSKWGNNEQFF. CDR3 bases: TGTGCCAGCATGAGGTCTAAGTGGGGAAACAATGAGCAGTTCTTC.

This chain uses TRBV27 with TRBJ2-1; 13 nucleotides line up with TRBD2. CDR3 length: 14 residues. From germline, CDR1 is MNHEY and CDR2 SMNVEV (reference sequence). Trimming removed 7 bases from V and 8 bases from J; junction bases left unmatched: 5. CDR3 in DNA: TGTGCCAGCACTGGACTAGCGGGAGTCGATGAGCAGTTCTTC. Its translation: CASTGLAGVDEQFF.

Note on this clonotype: Possible read error: a much larger clone is one base away. The V call is TRBV12-3 or TRBV12-4, the J call TRBJ2-3, with D possibly matching TRBD2 (5 bases). V dropped 6 bases and J dropped 4 bases, with 17 bases sitting between them. The CDR3 covers 15 residues. In DNA form, the CDR3 reads TGTGCCAGCAGCTGCGTCCGGGATCAGGCAGATACGCAGTATTTT. Its protein is CASSCVRDQADTQYF.

This clonotype was counted many times. The CDR3 protein is CATSDPPTQYF. The CDR3 nucleotides read TGTGCCACCAGTGACCCCCCTACGCAGTATTTT. The chain links TRBV24-1 to TRBJ2-3; no clear D. The CDR3 consists of 11 residues. V was shortened by 4 bases and J by 8 bases, with 6 bases between the two germline ends. CDR1 is KGHDR, CDR2 SFDVKD, per germline.

In the case of this clonotype: A read error may be the cause here, since a much bigger clone is one base away. V gene TRBV4-1 combines with J gene TRBJ2-3; D gene unclear. CDR1 and CDR2 from the germline V gene are MGHRA and YSYEKL. The CDR3 runs 15 residues. V dropped 4 bases and J dropped 4 bases, with 15 bases sitting between them. The CDR3 loop reads CASSLDDSDPDTQYF. The CDR3 coding sequence is TGCGCCAGCAGCCTGGATGATAGTGATCCAGATACGCAGTATTTT.

This clonotype was picked up many times. This chain connects TRBV13 to TRBJ2-3; no firm D call. The CDR3 consists of 14 residues. In germline, CDR1 is PRHDT, CDR2 FYEKMQ (reference sequence). V was shortened by 8 bases and J by 4 bases, with 16 bases between the two germline ends. CDR3 in DNA: TGTGCCAGCGGCCCCTGGGGTATTGCAGATACGCAGTATTTT. This encodes CASGPWGIADTQYF.

This clonotype was detected many times. In DNA form, the CDR3 reads TGTGCCAGCACCCGGACTAGCGAGGTCGGGGAGCTGTTTTTT. As protein: CASTRTSEVGELFF. This chain uses TRBV7-9 with TRBJ2-2, with 9 bases aligning to TRBD2. The CDR3 length is 14 residues. V dropped 7 bases and J dropped 7; count of bases not matched to a gene: 7. Germline CDR1 is SEHNR and CDR2 is FQNEAQ (reference sequence).

Note on this clonotype: A much larger clone sits a single nucleotide away, making a read error possible. This chain connects TRBV4-2 to TRBJ2-3, with 8 bases matching TRBD2. The V segment lost 11 bases and the J segment 5 bases; nucleotides outside the gene matches: 9. Germline loops: CDR1 LGHNA, CDR2 YNFKEQ. The CDR3 length is 13 residues. The DNA for the CDR3 is TGTGCCTGCTCCAGCGGGAGCTTAGATACGCAGTATTTT. Translating it yields CACSSGSLDTQYF.

This clonotype has just a few counts. The chain employs TRBV4-3 and TRBJ2-1, with D unclear. V lost 1 base, J lost 0 bases, and 7 bases lay in between. Per germline, CDR1 LGHNA and CDR2 YSLEER. The CDR3 runs 15 residues. This CDR3 is CASSQGRSSYNEQFF. DNA of the CDR3: TGCGCCAGCAGCCAAGGCCGCAGCTCCTACAATGAGCAGTTCTTC.

The chain joins TRBV28 to TRBJ2-7; D unresolved. This CDR3 contains 12 residues. From germline, CDR1 is MDHEN and CDR2 SYDVKM. With 8 bases removed from V and 4 bases from J, the gap between germline ends came to 12 bases. The CDR3 reads CASFDNGYEQYF. The CDR3 region has the DNA TGTGCCAGCTTTGACAACGGGTACGAGCAGTACTTC. The full variable domain, in which reference TRBV28 and TRBJ2-7 provide the parts outside the CDR3, is DVKVTQSSRYLVKRTGEKVFLECVQDMDHENMFWYRQDPGLGLRLIYFSYDVKMKEKGDIPEGYSVSREKKERFSLILESASTNQTSMYLCASFDNGYEQYFGPGTRLTVT.